This T cell receptor beta chain was captured in a study of cytomegalovirus exposure and HLA in healthy donors. Profiled with immunoSEQ multiplex PCR; TCRdb holds only in-frame clones, not every one. The repertoire holds about 150,000 clones, with around nine tenths as singletons. A note on this clone: No antigen is known for it.

Study-level points and caveats: In vitro checks showed that three CMV-associated chains really do target CMV antigens. Most TCR sequences were uncommon, yet certain public TCRs appeared in many donors.

The CDR3 runs to 13 residues. V dropped 2 bases and J dropped 2 bases, with 7 bases sitting between them. Per germline, CDR1 SGHRS and CDR2 YFSETQ. The sequencing sample was made of PBMCs. This clonotype originated in a man aged 18 to 29 in good health and CMV-seropositive. The chain joins TRBV5-1 to TRBJ2-5; no clear D gene. CDR3 nucleotide sequence: TGCGCCAGCAGCTTACCGGTACAAGAGACCCAGTACTTC. Translated: CASSLPVQETQYF. The entire variable domain, with the rest obtained from reference TRBV5-1 and TRBJ2-5, is as follows: KAGVTQTPRYLIKTRGQQVTLSCSPISGHRSVSWYQQTPGQGLQFLFEYFSETQRNKGNFPGRFSGRQFSNSRSEMNVSTLELGDSALYLCASSLPVQETQYFGPGTRLLVL.